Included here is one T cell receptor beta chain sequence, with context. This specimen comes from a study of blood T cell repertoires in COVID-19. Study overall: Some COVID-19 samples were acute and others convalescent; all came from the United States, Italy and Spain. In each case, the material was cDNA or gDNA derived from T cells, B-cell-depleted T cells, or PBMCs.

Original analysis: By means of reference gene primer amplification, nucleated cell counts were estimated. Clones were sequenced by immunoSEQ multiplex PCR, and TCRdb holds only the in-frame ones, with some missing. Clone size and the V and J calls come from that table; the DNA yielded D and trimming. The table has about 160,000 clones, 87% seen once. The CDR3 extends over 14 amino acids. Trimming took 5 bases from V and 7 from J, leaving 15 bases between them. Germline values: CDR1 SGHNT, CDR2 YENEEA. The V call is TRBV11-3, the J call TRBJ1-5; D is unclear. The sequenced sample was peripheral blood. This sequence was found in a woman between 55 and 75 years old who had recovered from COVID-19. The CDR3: CASSPGEGGQPQHF. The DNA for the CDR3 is TGTGCCAGCAGCCCCGGGGAGGGAGGGCAGCCCCAGCATTTT. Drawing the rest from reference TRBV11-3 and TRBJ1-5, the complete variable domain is EAGVVQSPRYKIIEKKQPVAFWCNPISGHNTLYWYLQNLGQGPELLIRYENEEAVDDSQLPKDRFSAERLKGVDSTLKIQPAELGDSAVYLCASSPGEGGQPQHFGDGTRLSIL.